These 22 T cell receptor beta chains came from one sample sequenced in a study of T cells in Graves' hyperthyroidism and ophthalmopathy. Researchers amplified the TCR beta CDR3 regions from RNA transcripts. An initial round of RT-PCR targeting the TCR CDR3 relied on the HTBI primer set. From the multiplex PCR reads, TCRdb called clonotypes with MiXCR, one entry per CDR3 protein. The sample shows about 200,000 distinct CDR3 sequences, roughly 17% of them seen only once. Sequenced input: blood. The receptor source for this set is a man aged 45-60 years with Graves' hyperthyroidism.

In this sample, this clonotype turned up a few times. The chain has TRBV6-1 and TRBJ2-4; the D gene is possibly TRBD2 (6 bases). Looked up from germline, CDR1 is MNHNS and CDR2 is SASEGT. The CDR3 is made up of 14 amino acids. The V and J ends lost 6 bases and 4 bases respectively, with 13 bases between them. The DNA of the CDR3 is TGTGCCAGCAGCGCGGGACGGACAAAAAACATTCAGTACTTC. Translation: CASSAGRTKNIQYF.

The chain is built from TRBV11-2 and TRBJ2-1, with 10 bases that match TRBD2. The CDR3 sequence is 16 residues long. Germline CDR1 SGHAT, CDR2 FQNNGV. The V gene end was trimmed by 4 bases and the J gene end by 10 bases; junction bases not matched to a gene: 13. The CDR3 region is CASSSSGLAGVWEQFF. In DNA form, the CDR3 reads TGTGCCAGCAGCTCCTCTGGTCTAGCGGGAGTTTGGGAGCAGTTCTTC.

This clonotype was seen a handful of times. This chain links TRBV7-9 with TRBJ2-7, with a possible D match to TRBD1 (5 bases). CDR1 and CDR2 (germline): SEHNR, FQNEAQ (reference sequence). The CDR3 sequence is 15 residues long. V was shortened by 4 bases and J by 0 bases, with 13 bases between the two germline ends. CDR3 in DNA: TGTGCCAGCAGCTGGGGCGCCCGAAACTCCTACGAGCAGTACTTC. Residues: CASSWGARNSYEQYF.

The genes are TRBV30 and TRBJ1-4, with D tentatively TRBD1 (5 bases). Germline lookup yields CDR1 GTSNPN and CDR2 SVGIG (reference sequence). Trimming pared 4 bases from V and 4 bases from J, leaving 10 bases between. CDR3 size: 13 residues. This CDR3 reads CAWNQGLNEKLFF. The CDR3 DNA reads TGTGCCTGGAATCAGGGACTTAATGAAAAACTGTTTTTT. Based on the CDR3 plus reference TRBV30 and TRBJ1-4, the full variable domain is SQTIHQWPATLVQPVGSPLSLECTVEGTSNPNLYWYRQAAGRGLQLLFYSVGIGQISSEVPQNLSASRPQDRQFILSSKKLLLSDSGFYLCAWNQGLNEKLFFGSGTQLSVL.

The chain recombines TRBV9 with TRBJ2-2; 9 bases match TRBD1. The length of the CDR3 is 14 residues. In germline, CDR1 is SGDLS, CDR2 YYNGEE. J was trimmed by 9 bases and V by 3 bases; bases with no gene match: 6. The chain's CDR3 is CASSAGTGIRELFF. CDR3 bases: TGTGCCAGCAGCGCGGGGACAGGGATCCGGGAGCTGTTTTTT.

CDR3 DNA: TGTGCCAGCAGTCCCCAAGGGTTGGGGGCGAGTTACGAGCAGTACTTC. Amino acid sequence: CASSPQGLGASYEQYF. This chain connects TRBV6-1 to TRBJ2-7; D is perhaps TRBD1 (6 bases). Germline V gene lookup returns CDR1 MNHNS and CDR2 SASEGT. Trimming stripped 5 bases from V and 4 bases from J, with 21 bases between. The CDR3 runs to 16 residues.

This clonotype was seen only a few times. The chain couples TRBV30 to TRBJ1-2, with a weak D call TRBD1 (6 bases). CDR1 GTSNPN and CDR2 SVGIG come from the germline V gene (reference sequence). Trimming removed 7 bases at V and 3 bases at J, with 18 bases between. This CDR3 has 14 residues. CDR3 region: CASTSGRGDYGYTF. CDR3 in DNA: TGTGCCTCAACCTCGGGGAGGGGGGACTATGGCTACACCTTC.

This clonotype was counted at least ten times. Written as DNA, the CDR3 is TGCGCCAGCAGCCTATGGGCTAGCGGGGAAGAGACCCAGTACTTC. It encodes CASSLWASGEETQYF. The rearrangement uses TRBV10-2 and TRBJ2-5; 9 positions agree with TRBD2. V gave up 6 bases and J gave up 3 bases; unmatched junction bases: 8. Germline V gives CDR1 WSHSY, CDR2 SAAADI. This CDR3 contains 15 residues.

This clonotype was recorded at least ten times. The rearrangement links TRBV7-8 to TRBJ2-3; unclear D gene. V lost 1 base, J lost 0 bases, and 11 bases lay in between. CDR1 and CDR2 from the germline V gene are SGHVS and FQNEAQ. The CDR3 extends over 16 amino acids. CDR3: CASSLDSYGSTDTQYF. CDR3 in DNA: TGTGCCAGCAGCTTAGACAGCTACGGGAGCACAGATACGCAGTATTTT. The whole variable domain, remainder taken from reference TRBV7-8 and TRBJ2-3, is GAGVSQSPRYKVAKRGQDVALRCDPISGHVSLFWYQQALGQGPEFLTYFQNEAQLDKSGLPSDRFFAERPEGSVSTLKIQRTQQEDSAVYLCASSLDSYGSTDTQYFGPGTRLTVL.

This clonotype was picked up many times. The rearrangement links TRBV18 to TRBJ2-1, with 8 positions matching TRBD1. This CDR3 has 16 amino acids. Germline V gene lookup returns CDR1 KGHSH and CDR2 LQKENI. With 2 bases clipped from V and 4 bases from J, the junction kept 7 bases outside the gene matches. The CDR3 protein is CASSPGLQGAYNEQFF. The CDR3 DNA reads as TGTGCCAGCTCACCAGGCCTTCAGGGGGCGTACAATGAGCAGTTCTTC. Full variable domain (rest looked up from reference TRBV18 and TRBJ2-1): NAGVMQNPRHLVRRRGQEARLRCSPMKGHSHVYWYRQLPEEGLKFMVYLQKENIIDESGMPKERFSAEFPKEGPSILRIQQVVRGDSAAYFCASSPGLQGAYNEQFFGPGTRLTVL.

This clonotype occurred many times. The V gene is TRBV5-1, the J gene TRBJ2-1; 7 bases are shared with TRBD2. Trimming cost V 0 bases and J 1 base; bases outside gene matches: 1. This CDR3 spans 15 amino acids. Germline V gene sequence: CDR1 SGHRS, CDR2 YFSETQ. CDR3 sequence: CASSLGEGSYNEQFF. Here the CDR3 DNA reads TGCGCCAGCAGCTTGGGGGAGGGGTCCTACAATGAGCAGTTCTTC. The full variable domain, its missing parts supplied by reference TRBV5-1 and TRBJ2-1, is KAGVTQTPRYLIKTRGQQVTLSCSPISGHRSVSWYQQTPGQGLQFLFEYFSETQRNKGNFPGRFSGRQFSNSRSEMNVSTLELGDSALYLCASSLGEGSYNEQFFGPGTRLTVL.

A few counts support this clonotype. V usage is TRBV6-2 or TRBV6-3 and J usage is TRBJ1-1; D is ambiguous. In germline, CDR1 is MNHEY, CDR2 SVGEGT. Trimming stripped 6 bases from V and 1 base from J, with 21 bases between. CDR3 size: 17 residues. CDR3 in amino acids: CASRGSHFSSANTEAFF. CDR3 in DNA: TGTGCCAGCAGGGGTTCCCATTTTTCCTCGGCGAACACTGAAGCTTTCTTT.

J is TRBJ2-2 and V is TRBV2; no reliable D call. The CDR3 runs 15 residues. V lost 4 bases and J lost 1, with 10 bases in between. The V gene's germline CDR1 is SNHLY and CDR2 FYNNEI. CDR3 nucleotide sequence: TGTGCCAGCAGTGTCGAGACGGTGAACACCGGGGAGCTGTTTTTT. It encodes CASSVETVNTGELFF. Variable domain in full (rest from reference TRBV2 and TRBJ2-2): EPEVTQTPSHQVTQMGQEVILRCVPISNHLYFYWYRQILGQKVEFLVSFYNNEISEKSEIFDDQFSVERPDGSNFTLKIRSTKLEDSAMYFCASSVETVNTGELFFGEGSRLTVL.

This clonotype has only a few counts. This rearrangement joins TRBV9 to TRBJ2-1, with D unclear. The CDR3 has 14 amino acids. The V and J ends lost 0 bases and 3 bases respectively, with 7 bases between them. CDR1 and CDR2 from the germline V gene are SGDLS and YYNGEE. CDR3 in DNA: TGTGCCAGCAGCGTAGCCCAGAACTACAATGAGCAGTTCTTC. Amino acids: CASSVAQNYNEQFF.

This clonotype was counted at least ten times. The genes are TRBV7-9 and TRBJ2-5; D is perhaps TRBD2 (6 bases). The CDR3 has 15 residues. Germline lookup yields CDR1 SEHNR and CDR2 FQNEAQ (reference sequence). Trimming removed 1 base from V and 5 bases from J, with 14 bases in between. The chain's CDR3 is CASSLEGRGWETQYF. CDR3 DNA: TGTGCCAGCAGCTTAGAAGGGCGGGGCTGGGAGACCCAGTACTTC.

This clonotype was counted many times. This chain links TRBV29-1 with TRBJ2-3; D is perhaps TRBD2 (6 bases). Germline values: CDR1 SQVTM, CDR2 ANQGSEA. The CDR3 runs to 14 residues. With 3 bases removed from V and 3 bases from J, the gap between germline ends came to 13 bases. In DNA, the CDR3 is TGCAGCGTTGAGGCAGCCAGCGGGACAGATACGCAGTATTTT. It yields the protein CSVEAASGTDTQYF.

This clonotype was found many times. The chain carries TRBV9 and TRBJ2-5; TRBD2 aligns across 11 bases. The CDR3 is 15 residues long. Germline-derived CDR1 and CDR2 are SGDLS and YYNGEE. Trimming at V came to 0 bases and at J to 4 bases, leaving 2 bases not matched to a gene. The CDR3 is CASSVAGLAGETQYF. CDR3 sequence (DNA): TGTGCCAGCAGCGTAGCTGGACTAGCGGGAGAGACCCAGTACTTC.

In this sample, this clonotype turned up many times. The V and J genes are TRBV11-1 and TRBJ2-7; D gene uncertain. The V and J ends lost 4 bases and 2 bases respectively, with 12 bases between them. Germline V gives CDR1 SGHAT, CDR2 FQDESV (reference sequence). The CDR3 contains 14 residues. CDR3 bases: TGTGCCAGCAGCTCATCGGACGGAGCCTACGAGCAGTACTTC. It translates to CASSSSDGAYEQYF.

This clonotype came up many times. The chain has TRBV20-1 and TRBJ2-3, with TRBD2 as a possible D gene (5 bases). The V end lost 1 base, the J end lost 2 bases, and 13 bases lay between the germline ends. From germline, CDR1 is DFQATT and CDR2 SNEGSKA (reference sequence). The length of the CDR3 is 15 residues. CDR3 loop: CSARASGTFTDTQYF. CDR3 DNA: TGCAGTGCTAGAGCGTCGGGAACCTTCACAGATACGCAGTATTTT.

This clonotype was seen many times. The chain carries TRBV18 and TRBJ2-7; TRBD1 matches at 8 bases. The V gene's germline CDR1 is KGHSH and CDR2 LQKENI. The trim removed 2 bases at V and 6 bases at J, leaving 6 bases unmatched. The CDR3 spans 14 residues. The CDR3 DNA is TGTGCCAGCTCACCATCGGCAGGGGGCGGCGAGCAGTACTTC. Its protein product is CASSPSAGGGEQYF.

Ten or more counts support this clonotype. The rearrangement uses TRBV3-1 and TRBJ1-4; no clear D. Trimming removed 6 bases at V and 4 bases at J, with 12 bases between. Germline CDR1 LGHDT, CDR2 YNNKEL (reference sequence). This CDR3 contains 14 residues. CDR3 DNA sequence: TGTGCCAGCAGATCGGGCAGGAGTAATGAAAAACTGTTTTTT. This codes for CASRSGRSNEKLFF.

This clonotype was observed many times. V and J are TRBV27 and TRBJ2-7; perhaps TRBD2 as D (5 bases). This CDR3 comprises 11 residues. Germline V CDR1 and CDR2: MNHEY, SMNVEV (reference sequence). V gave up 8 bases and J gave up 4 bases, with 9 bases separating them. The DNA of the CDR3 is TGTGCCAGCGGGAGAATTTACGAGCAGTACTTC. Translation: CASGRIYEQYF.